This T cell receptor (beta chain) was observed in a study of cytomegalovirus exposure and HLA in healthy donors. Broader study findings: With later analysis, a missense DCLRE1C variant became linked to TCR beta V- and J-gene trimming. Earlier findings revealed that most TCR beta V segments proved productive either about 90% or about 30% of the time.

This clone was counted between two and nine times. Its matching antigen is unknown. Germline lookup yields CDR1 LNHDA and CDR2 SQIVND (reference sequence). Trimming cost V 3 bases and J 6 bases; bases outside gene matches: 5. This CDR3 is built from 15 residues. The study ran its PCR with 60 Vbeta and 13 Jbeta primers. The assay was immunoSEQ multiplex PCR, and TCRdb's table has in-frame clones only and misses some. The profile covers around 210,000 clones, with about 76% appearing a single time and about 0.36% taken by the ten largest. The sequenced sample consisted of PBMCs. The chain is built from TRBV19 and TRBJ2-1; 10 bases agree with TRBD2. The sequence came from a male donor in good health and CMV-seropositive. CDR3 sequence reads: CASSILASGGNEQFF. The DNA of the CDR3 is TGTGCCAGTAGTATTTTGGCTAGCGGGGGCAATGAGCAGTTCTTC.